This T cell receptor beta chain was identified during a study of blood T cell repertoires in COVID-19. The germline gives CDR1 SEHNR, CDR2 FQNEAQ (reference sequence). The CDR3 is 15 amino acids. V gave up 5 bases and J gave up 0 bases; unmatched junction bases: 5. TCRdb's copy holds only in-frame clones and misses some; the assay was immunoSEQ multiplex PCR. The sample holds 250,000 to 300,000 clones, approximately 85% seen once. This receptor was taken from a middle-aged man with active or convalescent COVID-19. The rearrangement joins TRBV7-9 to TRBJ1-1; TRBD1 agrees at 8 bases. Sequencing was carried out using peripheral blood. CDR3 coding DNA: TGTGCCAGCAGCAACAGGGGGGGAATGAACACTGAAGCTTTCTTT. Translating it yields CASSNRGGMNTEAFF.